This T cell receptor (beta chain) was captured by sequencing in a study of cytomegalovirus exposure and HLA in healthy donors (TCRdb year 2017). Regarding the complete study: An earlier analysis of around 600 of the donors reported 250 to 350 Gb of sequence data and some 120 million unique TCR beta sequences from about 200 million T cells. An early release covering 500 to 750 HLA-typed donors comprised about 320 gigabases of sequencing data and around 80 million unique TCR sequences. Among the roughly 400 genotyped donors, approximately 81% belonged to the genetic ancestry cluster associated with self-reported Caucasian donors. The study was designed to test whether signatures of past pathogen exposure could be identified by cataloging public T cell receptors. The study profiled the T cell repertoires of under 850 subjects by immunosequencing and related them to cytomegalovirus serostatus. In addition to the first cohort of several hundred subjects, a separate validation cohort of approximately 130 different subjects was used. To predict cytomegalovirus infection status, the study brought together high-throughput TCR immunosequencing, statistical association of individual TCRs with disease status, and machine learning. A later analysis re-examined previously published TCR beta repertoires from over 500 donors and added high-resolution HLA genotyping to investigate patterns of TCR occurrence. In the later analysis, no new phenotypic data were used to find candidate immune exposures; instead, reliance was placed on TCR beta sequences and their occurrence across donors. In an earlier analysis of roughly 540 of the donors, high-throughput TCR beta sequencing was used to judge whether each TCR beta V gene segment behaved as functional or pseudogenic. Alongside the repertoire data, information on donor age, sex, ethnicity and CMV serostatus was compiled. A later genetic analysis used genome-wide SNP genotypes for 398 of the 666 donors, treating that subset as a discovery cohort. Every repertoire in the discovery cohort had been generated on one and the same sequencing platform. HLA typing included class I and class II loci at four-digit resolution. Typing coverage varied by locus: roughly 629-640 donors for A, B, C, DRB1 and DQB1; approximately 560 for DQA1; over 600 for DPA1; approximately 450 for DPB1. A few DR-DQ haplotypes were treated as single units for association and clustering because of strong linkage in the cohort. On average, about 200,000 unique TCR beta nucleotide sequences were sequenced per donor among some 430 genotyped donors of the cohort, with 15% to 20% of those sequences being non-productive. The full study reports these points: In a later analysis, HLA-associated TCR beta chains were found to be more clonally expanded and to have lower generation probabilities than equally common non-associated chains. Some IMGT-functional V segments, including TRBV6-2 and TRBV6-3, could not be distinguished by the 87-base-pair reads and were therefore excluded. In an earlier analysis of approximately 600 of the donors, most TCR beta V segments were observed in productive rearrangements about 87% or about 30% of the time, broadly matching IMGT annotations. In a later analysis, TCR association rates were found to vary across HLA loci, with the most associated TCRs seen for DRB1 alleles and the fewest for HLA-C alleles. Sequencing depth was assumed to be roughly uniform across donors in the presence/absence analyses, though that assumption may not hold. In a later analysis, around 15,000 TCR beta sequences were associated with specific HLA alleles at a false discovery rate of 0.05. Strong co-occurrence of HLA alleles, especially DR and DQ, made assigning TCR associations to individual alleles difficult. The cohort was sequenced for TCR beta chains only, and without alpha or paired-chain data the features that could be detected were limited. A later analysis reported that several top co-occurrence clusters appeared linked to parvovirus B19, influenza, CMV and Epstein-Barr virus. In a later analysis, most CMV-associated TCR beta chains were found to appear HLA-restricted, with HLA associations seemingly driven largely by CMV exposure. In vitro tests confirmed that a few of the cytomegalovirus-associated TCR beta chains recognize cytomegalovirus antigens. Because counts were too low, some 17 rarely observed V segments, including chromosome 9 orphons, were excluded from the earlier analysis of several hundred of the donors. The study listed 150 to 200 TCR beta chains as associated with cytomegalovirus. According to a later genetic analysis, donors in an Asian-associated ancestry cluster had fewer N-insertions in productive TCRs than the roughly 700-donor mean. The authors suggested that the approach could potentially be generalized to other disease states and immunological phenotypes. Linkage disequilibrium might explain the correlated functional status among segregating V segments, but an unknown experimental factor could not be ruled out. A later genetic analysis associated a missense DCLRE1C variant with V-gene and J-gene trimming of TCR beta chains, and an independent cohort replicated the association. Most TCR sequences were observed very rarely across donors, whereas some public TCRs were present in many individuals. The classifier was reported to diagnose cytomegalovirus status with high specificity and sensitivity in both the original and validation cohorts. A further reported finding was that TCR beta sequences accurately predicted the HLA-A and HLA-B alleles for most subjects in the first cohort. A cluster of highly shared sequence variants was judged likely to represent a technical artifact of the sequencing pipeline. Because some donors lacked HLA typing at each locus, the association tests relied only on the typed subset. Immune exposure information for the cohort was limited to CMV serostatus.

Remarks on this clone: The antigen it recognizes is unknown. No much larger clone is present one base from it, and per-base qualities are unavailable.

In total, 630 or so healthy bone marrow donors made up the cohort. At the time of sampling, all cohort members were nominally healthy, though unrecorded immune exposures were likely present. The donor was CMV seropositive and was included in the group of some 290 seropositive cohort members. Each donor provided a peripheral blood sample, and peripheral blood mononuclear cells were used for TCR beta sequencing. Genomic DNA was extracted from the blood cell samples with the Qiagen DNeasy Blood Extraction Kit. Receptor amplification or capture employed the immunoSEQ multiplex PCR assay. The multiplex PCR relied on a mix of 60 forward primers for TCR Vbeta segments and 13 reverse primers for TCR Jbeta segments. A multiplex PCR assay on genomic DNA amplified the CDR3 region of rearranged TCR beta genes. On the Illumina HiSeq System, the amplified TCR beta libraries were sequenced as 87-base-pair reads. The paper's processing steps were these. A later analysis counted about 80 million unique TCR beta chains across the 666 repertoires, and 10 million to 12 million of these chains were shared by at least two donors. Raw reads were error-corrected and collapsed into unique sequences by a nearest-neighbor algorithm in which closely related sequences were merged to remove PCR and sequencing errors. To assign V, D and J gene segments, CDR3 sequences were aligned to IMGT reference sequences. For a sequence to be retained, at least a six-nucleotide match to both a V gene segment and a J gene segment was required. Rearrangements were called productive when the CDR3 lacked stop codons and stayed in frame with V and J; all others were non-productive. CDR3 was defined according to IMGT convention as the region running from the second conserved V-encoded cysteine to the conserved J-encoded phenylalanine. Sequences without an unambiguous match to a single V gene segment were excluded from the earlier analysis of 500 to 700 of the donors. An earlier analysis of a few hundred of the donors classified V segments as functional when productive rearrangements were above 56.7% and as segregating when the standard deviation between donors was above 5%. A statistical classification framework was built for diagnosing cytomegalovirus status from the catalog of TCR beta chain sequences. A later analysis assigned V and J genes by comparing TCR nucleotide sequences with IMGT/GENE-DB human TR gene sequences. Using the TCRdist pipeline, a later analysis assigned CDR3 sequences along with most-parsimonious VDJ recombination scenarios. In a later analysis, each TCR beta chain was defined by its CDR3 amino acid sequence together with its V-gene family, and reads lacking a unique V-gene family were excluded. A later analysis removed 592 highly shared, low-generation-probability nucleotide sequences to deal with suspected cross-contamination and a sequencing artifact. In a later analysis, a clonal expansion index for each public chain was calculated from normalized within-repertoire ranks of inferred template counts. A later analysis computed generation probabilities with a VDJ recombination model fitted to out-of-frame rearrangements, and checked the results against IGoR. A later analysis scored TCR-TCR, TCR-HLA and TCR-CMV co-occurrence with hypergeometric tests, applying a repertoire-size bias correction to TCR pairs. To estimate false discovery rates, a later analysis permuted the HLA or CMV assignments 20 times. A later analysis grouped co-occurring TCRs with DBSCAN, adding TCRdist sequence similarity when clustering within HLA-allele-positive subsets. Co-occurrence clustering excluded repertoires with fewer than 30,000 or more than 120,000 public chains, plus five with anomalous nucleotide sharing. TCRdb obtained this table from immuneACCESS and retained in-frame rearrangements with V and J assigned. These tables miss some clones; where compared with another copy, unresolved V genes account for less than half of the shortfall, and the remainder is unexplained. The DNA gave D and trimming, while V, J and clone size come from that table. The sample table lists more than 80,000 clones, approximately 83% of them with a count of one. The ten largest make up more than 3% of the sample.

Trimming at the junction amounts to 4 bases on V and 0 bases on J, and the germline ends lie 21 bases apart. The CDR3 spans 18 residues, from the cysteine through the phenylalanine. Here the CDR3 DNA is all that survives: 54 bases in frame from base 1. The germline V gene supplies CDR1 SGHTA and CDR2 FQGNSA. The sequence was collected from a female donor in good health and CMV-seropositive. The specimen was PBMCs. In this chain, TRBV7-2 is recombined with TRBJ1-2, with TRBD1 perhaps the D gene, on 5 matching bases. The DNA sequence is TGTGCCAGCAGCTCGGGGGACCGGCGGATCTTAGCTAACTATGGCTACACCTTC. It codes for CASSSGDRRILANYGYTF.